The next 28 T cell receptor beta chains were all read from a single sample in a study of blood T cell repertoires in COVID-19. Generated by immunoSEQ multiplex PCR, the TCRdb table keeps only in-frame clones and is missing some. The sample lists around 230,000 clones, approximately 85% seen once, with around 12% in the top ten. Sample: peripheral blood. The origin of the receptors is a woman between 55 and 75 years old with active or convalescent COVID-19.

This clone was recorded a few times. The chain employs TRBV6-5 and TRBJ2-2; a possible D gene is TRBD2 (5 bases). The V gene lost 7 bases and the J gene lost 0 bases, with 6 bases spanning the gap. Germline assignment: CDR1 MNHEY and CDR2 SVGAGI. This CDR3 region has 13 residues. For the CDR3, the DNA is TGTGCCAGCACCGGGGCGAACACCGGGGAGCTGTTTTTT. This sequence encodes CASTGANTGELFF.

The chain combines TRBV7-9 with TRBJ2-7, with 7 bases lining up with TRBD1. The CDR3 spans 15 residues. Germline trimming cut 5 bases from V and 1 base from J; bases unmatched to any gene: 8. Per germline, CDR1 SEHNR and CDR2 FQNEAQ (reference sequence). The CDR3 DNA follows: TGTGCCAGCAGCGACCACGGGACAGAATCCTACGAGCAGTACTTC. Translating it yields CASSDHGTESYEQYF.

This chain links TRBV11-1 with TRBJ1-1, with a weak D call TRBD1 (6 bases). The CDR3 extends over 14 amino acids. The germline V gene encodes CDR1 SGHAT and CDR2 FQDESV (reference sequence). V was trimmed by 0 bases and J by 3 bases, leaving 8 bases between them. The CDR3 is CASSLAGADTEAFF. CDR3 sequence (DNA): TGTGCCAGCAGCTTAGCGGGGGCGGACACTGAAGCTTTCTTT.

V usage is TRBV4-3 and J usage is TRBJ2-4; D possibly corresponds to TRBD2 (5 bases). CDR1 is LGHNA, CDR2 YSLEER, per germline. CDR3 size: 15 residues. Trimming removed 4 bases at V and 1 base at J, with 11 bases between. The CDR3 region is CASSLGVQAKNIQYF. CDR3 DNA: TGCGCCAGCAGCCTCGGGGTGCAGGCCAAAAACATTCAGTACTTC.

The chain is built from TRBV6-1 and TRBJ2-3, with D possibly being TRBD2 (5 bases). CDR3 length equals 15 residues. The V gene lost 1 base and the J gene lost 0 bases, with 8 bases spanning the gap. In germline, CDR1 is MNHNS, CDR2 SASEGT. CDR3 nucleotides: TGTGCCAGCAGTGAAGGGCTAGCTAGCACAGATACGCAGTATTTT. It encodes CASSEGLASTDTQYF.

This clone has just one count. The V gene is TRBV3-1 (or the pseudogene TRBV3-2), the J gene TRBJ2-3, with TRBD2 identical over 11 bases. The CDR3 is 16 residues long. The germline CDR1 and CDR2 sequences are LGHDT and YNNKEL (reference sequence). The J segment lost 4 bases and the V segment lost 2 bases, leaving 5 bases of the junction unmatched. The CDR3 is CASSQPLAGGPDTQYF. DNA of the CDR3: TGTGCCAGCAGCCAACCTTTAGCGGGGGGGCCAGATACGCAGTATTTT.

The V call is TRBV19, the J call TRBJ2-1, with a tentative D call TRBD1 (6 bases). V lost 9 bases and J 1 base, leaving 13 bases between the germline ends. From germline, CDR1 is LNHDA and CDR2 SQIVND (reference sequence). The length of the CDR3 is 14 residues. CDR3 bases: TGTGCCAGCCGAGAGACAGGTTCCTACAATGAGCAGTTCTTC. Amino acid sequence: CASRETGSYNEQFF.

V usage is TRBV7-8 and J usage is TRBJ2-2, with 10 bases lining up with TRBD2. The V and J ends lost 2 bases and 0 bases, in that order; junction bases with no gene match: 9. The germline V gene has CDR1 SGHVS and CDR2 FQNEAQ. The CDR3 length is 19 residues. The CDR3 DNA follows: TGTGCCAGCAGCTTACGGGCTAGCGGGGGAGGACCGAACACCGGGGAGCTGTTTTTT. Translating it yields CASSLRASGGGPNTGELFF.

V is TRBV6-5 and J is TRBJ2-7; no firm D call. The CDR3 is 13 residues long. The germline V and J ends were trimmed by 6 bases and 5 bases, with 14 bases remaining between them. In germline, CDR1 is MNHEY, CDR2 SVGAGI. The CDR3 bases are TGTGCCAGCAGGGCTCCTTCTCGAAACGAGCAGTACTTC. Translating it yields CASRAPSRNEQYF.

The CDR3 nucleotides are TGTGCCAGCAGCCAATTACCTGGGGGGGTTCAAGAGACCCAGTACTTC. It encodes CASSQLPGGVQETQYF. The chain links TRBV3-1 (or the pseudogene TRBV3-2) to TRBJ2-5, with TRBD2 identical over 7 bases. CDR1 LGHDT and CDR2 YNNKEL come from the germline V gene (reference sequence). The CDR3 is 16 residues long. The junction had 8 bases not matched to a gene; V was cut back by 2 bases and J by 2 bases.

The chain joins TRBV9 to TRBJ1-2, with TRBD1 matching over 7 bases. Germline V gene lookup returns CDR1 SGDLS and CDR2 YYNGEE. CDR3 length: 14 amino acids. After removal of 0 bases from V and 5 bases from J, the junction contained 4 bases not matched to a gene. The CDR3 reads CASSVETGRYGYTF. Here the CDR3 DNA reads TGTGCCAGCAGCGTAGAGACAGGGAGATATGGCTACACCTTC.

The chain links TRBV30 to TRBJ1-2; 9 nucleotides agree with TRBD1. J lost 8 bases, V lost 6 bases, and 10 bases had no gene match. CDR3 length equals 13 residues. Looked up from germline, CDR1 is GTSNPN and CDR2 is SVGIG (reference sequence). The CDR3 bases are TGTGCCTGCCCGGGACAGGGAGGGAGAGGCTACACCTTC. Translated, it gives CACPGQGGRGYTF.

CDR3 coding DNA: TGTGCCAGCGATTTAGCGGGGGTTTACAATGAGCAGTTCTTC. It codes for CASDLAGVYNEQFF. The gene calls are TRBV2 and TRBJ2-1, with TRBD2 matching over 9 bases. The CDR3 length is 14 residues. Germline CDR1 reads SNHLY; CDR2 reads FYNNEI. The ends lost 8 bases at V and 4 bases at J; junction bases unmatched: 6. The full variable domain, rest sourced from reference TRBV2 and TRBJ2-1, is EPEVTQTPSHQVTQMGQEVILRCVPISNHLYFYWYRQILGQKVEFLVSFYNNEISEKSEIFDDQFSVERPDGSNFTLKIRSTKLEDSAMYFCASDLAGVYNEQFFGPGTRLTVL.

The chain is built from TRBV2 and TRBJ1-2; D gene ambiguous. Germline CDR1 and CDR2: SNHLY and FYNNEI. V was shortened by 3 bases and J by 3 bases, with 11 bases between the two germline ends. The CDR3 consists of 14 residues. Here the CDR3 DNA reads TGTGCCAGCAGTGAGGGAGCGATTTACTATGGCTACACCTTC. Translation: CASSEGAIYYGYTF.

CDR3 sequence: CASSLWTSGGETQYF. DNA for the CDR3: TGTGCCAGCAGCCTCTGGACTAGCGGGGGAGAGACCCAGTACTTC. The genes are TRBV3-1 (or the pseudogene TRBV3-2) and TRBJ2-5; 13 nucleotides match TRBD2. The CDR3 sequence is 15 residues long. J lost 4 bases, V lost 4 bases, and 3 bases had no gene match. The germline V gene encodes CDR1 LGHDT and CDR2 YNNKEL (reference sequence).

The chain recombines TRBV6-6 with TRBJ1-1; maybe TRBD1 (6 bases). CDR1 and CDR2 (germline): MNHNY, SVGAGI (reference sequence). The CDR3 covers 15 residues. V gave up 3 bases and J gave up 5 bases, with 16 bases separating them. The DNA of the CDR3 is TGTGCCAGCAGTTATGGGCAGGGGCATAAGACTGAAGCTTTCTTT. This gives the protein CASSYGQGHKTEAFF.

This clone was seen only a few times. V usage is TRBV9 and J usage is TRBJ1-2, with 8 bases that match TRBD1. The CDR3 runs to 14 residues. From germline, CDR1 is SGDLS and CDR2 YYNGEE. The trim removed 5 bases at V and 8 bases at J, leaving 11 bases unmatched. The CDR3 nucleotides read TGTGCCAGCAGAAGACAGGGGCGCCAGGACGGCTACACCTTC. Residues: CASRRQGRQDGYTF.

CDR3 DNA sequence: TGTGCCAGCAGCTTACGGTCCCCGGGACAGGCGACTCAGTACTTC. It is translated as CASSLRSPGQATQYF. The V gene is TRBV7-9, the J gene TRBJ2-7, with 8 bases aligning to TRBD1. The CDR3 length is 15 residues. The ends lost 2 bases at V and 10 bases at J; junction bases unmatched: 13. CDR1 SEHNR and CDR2 FQNEAQ come from the germline V gene (reference sequence).

The V gene is TRBV5-1, the J gene TRBJ1-2, with 7 positions matching TRBD1. V lost 3 bases and J lost 8; bases outside the gene matches: 10. The CDR3 is made up of 14 amino acids. In germline, CDR1 is SGHRS, CDR2 YFSETQ. The CDR3: CASSSLTGDDGYTF. The DNA of the CDR3 is TGCGCCAGCAGCTCGCTTACAGGGGACGACGGCTACACCTTC.

The rearrangement links TRBV7-6 to TRBJ2-2, with 9 bases identical to TRBD2. Germline-derived CDR1 and CDR2 are SGHVS and FNYEAQ. The CDR3 is 16 amino acids. The V segment lost 1 base and the J segment 5 bases; nucleotides outside the gene matches: 5. The CDR3 region is CASSLGGGASTGELFF. The DNA of the CDR3 is TGTGCCAGCAGCTTAGGCGGGGGGGCTAGTACCGGGGAGCTGTTTTTT.

V and J are TRBV19 and TRBJ1-1; D remains unclear. CDR1 is LNHDA and CDR2 is SQIVND in the germline V gene (reference sequence). V gave up 8 bases and J gave up 1 base, with 14 bases separating them. The CDR3 has 14 residues. CDR3 coding DNA: TGTGCCAGTGCCCCTGCGGGCGGGAACACTGAAGCTTTCTTT. This encodes CASAPAGGNTEAFF.

This clone was detected once. The chain joins TRBV6-5 to TRBJ2-3, with 9 bases identical to TRBD1. The CDR3 length is 15 residues. Germline trimming cut 2 bases from V and 6 bases from J; bases unmatched to any gene: 6. The germline V gene encodes CDR1 MNHEY and CDR2 SVGAGI. The CDR3 coding sequence is TGTGCCAGCAGTTACGGTGGGACAGGGTTGGATACGCAGTATTTT. It codes for CASSYGGTGLDTQYF.

This chain joins TRBV10-3 and TRBJ1-1; tentatively, D is TRBD1 (6 bases). Deletions cut 0 bases from V and 1 base from J, with 12 bases between. CDR3 size: 16 residues. Germline V gives CDR1 ENHRY, CDR2 SYGVKD. The CDR3 DNA is TGTGCCATCAGTGAGTCGCCCACAGGGACGAACACTGAAGCTTTCTTT. This encodes CAISESPTGTNTEAFF.

This clone showed up just a few times. The chain is built from TRBV6-5 and TRBJ1-2, with D tentatively TRBD1 (5 bases). Trimming took off 1 base at V and 2 bases at J, with 11 bases between the two ends. CDR3 length: 15 residues. Germline CDR1 reads MNHEY; CDR2 reads SVGAGI. CDR3 region: CASSYLEGPNYGYTF. The CDR3 DNA is TGTGCCAGCAGTTACTTGGAGGGGCCAAACTATGGCTACACCTTC.

The V call is TRBV11-2, the J call TRBJ2-2, with unresolved D. Trimming removed 0 bases at V and 1 base at J, with 9 bases between. The CDR3 extends over 16 amino acids. Germline lookup yields CDR1 SGHAT and CDR2 FQNNGV. Here the CDR3 DNA reads TGTGCCAGCAGCTTAGATCGGTTTGGGAACACCGGGGAGCTGTTTTTT. This codes for CASSLDRFGNTGELFF.

This clone was detected once. The chain is built from TRBV7-2 and TRBJ1-1, with a possible D match to TRBD1 (5 bases). CDR1 and CDR2 from the germline V gene are SGHTA and FQGNSA. The CDR3 extends over 16 amino acids. V lost 1 base and J 5 bases, leaving 17 bases between the germline ends. Here the CDR3 DNA reads TGTGCCAGCAGCTTAGAATCCGGGGTCGGGGGAACTGAAGCTTTCTTT. Protein: CASSLESGVGGTEAFF.

The CDR3 sequence: CASGTRGQETQYF. CDR3 DNA: TGTGCCAGCGGGACCAGGGGCCAAGAGACCCAGTACTTC. This sequence joins TRBV12-3 or TRBV12-4 and TRBJ2-5; possible D gene TRBD1, 6 bases. The V end was cut by 8 bases, the J end by 1 base, with 11 bases between. The CDR3 is 13 amino acids.

The chain uses TRBV24-1 and TRBJ1-3, with D possibly matching TRBD1 (5 bases). The CDR3 contains 15 residues. Germline V gene lookup returns CDR1 KGHDR and CDR2 SFDVKD. V was trimmed by 4 bases and J by 7 bases, leaving 16 bases between them. The DNA for the CDR3 is TGTGCCACCAGTGACCCACAGGACCAAGGGAACACCATATATTTT. The encoded protein is CATSDPQDQGNTIYF.